This passage covers 28 T cell receptor beta chains from one sample sequenced in a study of OX40 agonist ivuxolimab in advanced cancers. The library was generated by the immunoSEQ multiplex PCR assay. This is the immuneACCESS table as TCRdb keeps it, with only in-frame sequences that have V and J called. A part of the clones is gone; compared with another copy, unresolved V genes explain less than half, and the rest is unexplained. The sample table holds about 68,000 clones, of which 80% to 85% were seen once. Roughly 10% of the sample goes to the ten largest clones. This specimen was CD4+ or CD8+ T cells sorted from blood, taken in a trial of the OX40 agonist ivuxolimab. The receptors were gathered from an adult with an advanced solid tumor such as melanoma, head and neck, liver or kidney cancer.

The chain is built from TRBV29-1 and TRBJ2-1; 7 bases are a match to TRBD2. Trimming at V came to 0 bases and at J to 4 bases, leaving 12 bases not matched to a gene. Germline-derived CDR1 and CDR2 are SQVTM and ANQGSEA. This CDR3 spans 17 amino acids. The CDR3 region has the DNA TGCAGCGTTGAAGATTCTCCCATGAGCGGGGTTTACAATGAGCAGTTCTTC. Protein: CSVEDSPMSGVYNEQFF.

V and J are TRBV7-3 and TRBJ2-3; weak D call: TRBD1 (5 bases). The CDR3 covers 13 residues. The germline gives CDR1 SGHTA, CDR2 FQGTGA. Trimming shortened V by 5 bases and J by 6 bases, and 12 bases separated the two germline ends. The CDR3 spells CASSTNQGDTQYF. CDR3 nucleotides: TGTGCCAGCAGCACTAACCAGGGTGATACGCAGTATTTT. Drawing the rest from reference TRBV7-3 and TRBJ2-3, the complete variable domain is GAGVSQTPSNKVTEKGKYVELRCDPISGHTALYWYRQSLGQGPEFLIYFQGTGAADDSGLPNDRFFAVRPEGSVSTLKIQRTERGDSAVYLCASSTNQGDTQYFGPGTRLTVL.

J is TRBJ2-3 and V is TRBV28; 11 bases match TRBD2. The CDR3 extends over 14 amino acids. Germline V CDR1 and CDR2: MDHEN, SYDVKM. V gave up 10 bases and J gave up 0 bases; unmatched junction bases: 3. The CDR3 reads CAIGTSGSTDTQYF. The CDR3 bases are TGTGCCATTGGGACTAGCGGAAGCACAGATACGCAGTATTTT.

This chain uses TRBV4-3 with TRBJ1-3, with D possibly being TRBD1 (6 bases). Germline CDR1 is LGHNA and CDR2 is YSLEER. This CDR3 has 17 residues. Trimming cost V 0 bases and J 2 bases, with 14 bases left between them. The CDR3 loop reads CASSQDDGGLAGNTIYF. The CDR3 DNA is TGCGCCAGCAGCCAAGATGATGGGGGGCTGGCTGGAAACACCATATATTTT.

This chain uses TRBV6-1 with TRBJ1-1, with 7 bases matching TRBD1. The ends lost 2 bases at V and 0 bases at J; junction bases unmatched: 6. CDR1 and CDR2 (germline): MNHNS, SASEGT. This CDR3 contains 16 residues. The CDR3 loop reads CASSETLQGMNTEAFF. The CDR3 DNA follows: TGTGCCAGCAGTGAAACACTACAGGGGATGAACACTGAAGCTTTCTTT.

V and J are TRBV5-3 and TRBJ1-5; 9 bases match TRBD1. TRBV5-3 is recorded as an ORF, its role being uncertain. The CDR3 loop spans 16 amino acids. J gave up 0 bases and V 4 bases, and 5 bases lay outside the gene matches. CDR3 sequence (DNA): TGTGCCAGAAGCGAAGGACAGGGGTATAGCAATCAGCCCCAGCATTTT. Amino acid sequence: CARSEGQGYSNQPQHF.

V is TRBV5-4 and J is TRBJ2-3; TRBD2 matches at 12 bases. The CDR3 loop spans 18 amino acids. V lost 4 bases to trimming and J lost 4 bases; unmatched junction nucleotides: 13. The V gene's germline CDR1 is SGHNT and CDR2 YYREEE (reference sequence). Here the CDR3 DNA reads TGTGCCAGCAGCGATGAAGGGCTAGCGGGAGGGCCCCCAGATACGCAGTATTTT. Translating gives CASSDEGLAGGPPDTQYF.

The V and J genes are TRBV27 and TRBJ1-4; 9 nucleotides line up with TRBD1. This CDR3 contains 13 residues. V was clipped by 6 bases and J by 5 bases; unmatched bases: 1. Germline loops: CDR1 MNHEY, CDR2 SMNVEV (reference sequence). The DNA of the CDR3 is TGTGCCAGCAGGGACAGGGGAAATGAAAAACTGTTTTTT. Encoded protein: CASRDRGNEKLFF.

The chain employs TRBV6-1 and TRBJ1-6; TRBD1 matches 7 bases. Germline CDR1 MNHNS, CDR2 SASEGT. This CDR3 contains 14 residues. The ends lost 6 bases at V and 7 bases at J; junction bases unmatched: 6. The CDR3 reads CASSLDRVNSPLHF. DNA for the CDR3: TGTGCCAGCAGCCTAGACAGGGTCAATTCACCCCTCCACTTT.

This clone was seen just once. The V and J genes are TRBV28 and TRBJ2-7; 7 positions agree with TRBD1. This CDR3 is 16 amino acids long. The germline V gene encodes CDR1 MDHEN and CDR2 SYDVKM. J lost 6 bases, V lost 4 bases, and 15 bases had no gene match. CDR3 nucleotides: TGTGCCAGCAGTTCTCTCCCCAAGGGGGCTGAGGGCGAGCAGTACGTC. Amino acids: CASSSLPKGAEGEQYV.

This rearrangement joins TRBV7-2 to TRBJ1-2; 9 bases align to TRBD1. The CDR3 has 15 residues. J was trimmed by 2 bases and V by 5 bases; bases with no gene match: 6. Germline-derived CDR1 and CDR2 are SGHTA and FQGNSA. CDR3 coding DNA: TGTGCCAGCAGCCCCAGCGGGACAGGGAACTATGGCTACACCTTC. Its protein is CASSPSGTGNYGYTF.

V and J are TRBV9 and TRBJ1-3, with 9 bases that match TRBD1. Germline V gene sequence: CDR1 SGDLS, CDR2 YYNGEE. J lost 3 bases, V lost 0 bases, and 7 bases had no gene match. The CDR3 has 17 amino acids. The CDR3 DNA reads TGTGCCAGCAGCGTAGGATTCTCGGACAGGGGTGGAAACACCATATATTTT. Protein sequence: CASSVGFSDRGGNTIYF.

This clone was observed once. Here the CDR3 reads CASSREASSPLHF. The CDR3 DNA sequence: TGTGCCAGCAGCAGGGAGGCGAGTTCACCCCTCCACTTT. The genes are TRBV6-4 and TRBJ1-6, with D tentatively TRBD1 (5 bases). The CDR3 length is 13 residues. Germline CDR1 MRHNA, CDR2 SNTAGT. Trimming pared 6 bases from V and 9 bases from J, leaving 12 bases between.

This chain joins TRBV6-5 and TRBJ1-5, with D hard to call. V shed 5 bases and J shed 9 bases, with 11 bases lying between them. The CDR3 has 12 residues. Germline V gene data show CDR1 as MNHEY and CDR2 as SVGAGI. The CDR3 nucleotides read TGTGCCAGCAGTCTTCCGGGATGGCCCCAGCATTTT. Its translation: CASSLPGWPQHF.

A word on this clone: At one end the junction does not follow the germline gene, possibly because of a read error. V and J are TRBV7-9 and TRBJ2-3; 9 nucleotides match TRBD2. This CDR3 contains 14 residues. CDR1 SEHNR and CDR2 FQNEAQ come from the germline V gene (reference sequence). CDR3 amino acids: CASSIAGGTDTQYF. As DNA, the CDR3 is TGTGCCAGCAGCATAGCGGGGGGCACAGATACGCAGTATTTT.

Only a few counts were recorded for this clone. This chain joins TRBV18 and TRBJ2-2; D not resolved. Looked up from germline, CDR1 is KGHSH and CDR2 is LQKENI. Trimming took 3 bases from V and 2 from J, leaving 10 bases between them. The CDR3 totals 15 residues. The CDR3 DNA is TGTGCCAGCTCACCGTCGACAAGTAACACCGGGGAGCTGTTTTTT. Translated: CASSPSTSNTGELFF.

V is TRBV5-1 and J is TRBJ2-7; D is possibly TRBD2 (5 bases). Germline CDR1 is SGHRS and CDR2 is YFSETQ. The CDR3 sequence is 16 residues long. V dropped 0 bases and J dropped 6 bases, with 19 bases sitting between them. CDR3 amino acids: CASSLDPGSISGEQYF. The CDR3 DNA reads TGCGCCAGCAGCTTGGATCCGGGATCAATTTCCGGCGAGCAGTACTTC.

This clone is a singleton in its sample. The chain combines TRBV19 with TRBJ1-5; D not certain. V lost 4 bases, J lost 6 bases, and 16 bases lay in between. The CDR3 is 15 residues long. The germline gives CDR1 LNHDA, CDR2 SQIVND (reference sequence). The CDR3 region has the DNA TGTGCCAGTAGTAGGCAAGTGGGGTGGGGTCAGCCCCAGCATTTT. It translates to CASSRQVGWGQPQHF.

J is TRBJ1-1 and V is TRBV7-9, with unresolved D. The germline gives CDR1 SEHNR, CDR2 FQNEAQ (reference sequence). Trimming cost V 0 bases and J 11 bases, with 16 bases left between them. The CDR3 length is 14 residues. DNA for the CDR3: TGTGCCAGCAGCTTAGCGGAGGCGGGGATTAGGGCTTTCTTT. Encoded protein: CASSLAEAGIRAFF.

The chain links TRBV7-2 to TRBJ2-7; D is ambiguous. The V end was cut by 5 bases, the J end by 4 bases, with 9 bases between. CDR3 length: 12 residues. In germline, CDR1 is SGHTA, CDR2 FQGNSA. The CDR3 bases are TGTGCCAGCAGCGGTGACACTTACGAGCAGTACTTC. Translated: CASSGDTYEQYF.

The chain is built from TRBV5-4 and TRBJ2-5, with TRBD1 identical over 8 bases. From germline, CDR1 is SGHNT and CDR2 YYREEE (reference sequence). The V and J ends lost 0 bases and 4 bases, in that order; junction bases with no gene match: 5. The CDR3 is made up of 15 amino acids. The CDR3: CASSLGQGIIETQYF. The CDR3, as DNA: TGTGCCAGCAGCTTGGGACAGGGGATAATAGAGACCCAGTACTTC.

V and J are TRBV11-2 and TRBJ2-1, with 8 bases lining up with TRBD2. Trimming cost V 4 bases and J 0 bases; bases outside gene matches: 5. Germline V lookup: CDR1 SGHAT, CDR2 FQNNGV. The CDR3 is 16 amino acids. The CDR3 here is CASSWTSSSSYNEQFF. The CDR3 nucleotides read TGTGCCAGCAGCTGGACTAGCTCGAGCTCCTACAATGAGCAGTTCTTC.

V gene TRBV4-1 combines with J gene TRBJ1-2, with 8 bases aligning to TRBD1. Germline CDR1 and CDR2: MGHRA and YSYEKL. Germline trimming cut 3 bases from V and 0 bases from J; bases unmatched to any gene: 3. There are 15 residues in the CDR3. The CDR3 region is CASSHRTGSNYGYTF. CDR3 in DNA: TGCGCCAGCAGCCACAGGACAGGGTCTAACTATGGCTACACCTTC.

The chain couples TRBV4-1 to TRBJ2-2, with D perhaps TRBD2 (5 bases). Germline CDR1 and CDR2: MGHRA and YSYEKL. The CDR3 contains 16 residues. V was cut by 1 base and J by 4 bases, with 13 bases left in between. The CDR3 loop reads CASSQGVTGITGELFF. The DNA of the CDR3 is TGCGCCAGCAGCCAAGGGGTTACGGGGATCACCGGGGAGCTGTTTTTT.

This clone was seen a handful of times. The chain has TRBV5-4 and TRBJ1-3; 8 bases are a match to TRBD1. In germline, CDR1 is SGHNT, CDR2 YYREEE (reference sequence). Trimming at V came to 0 bases and at J to 8 bases, leaving 7 bases not matched to a gene. CDR3 length: 15 residues. CDR3 coding DNA: TGTGCCAGCAGCTTGGGACAGGGGTTTCCGGACACCATATATTTT. Encoded protein: CASSLGQGFPDTIYF.

The genes are TRBV19 and TRBJ1-4; 10 bases map to TRBD1. CDR1 is LNHDA, CDR2 SQIVND, per germline (reference sequence). V dropped 6 bases and J dropped 6; count of bases not matched to a gene: 10. CDR3 size: 16 residues. CDR3 residues: CASSRLSGTGDEKLFF. The DNA of the CDR3 is TGTGCCAGTAGCAGACTTTCCGGGACAGGGGATGAAAAACTGTTTTTT.

The V and J genes are TRBV19 and TRBJ1-4, with D possibly TRBD1 on 6 matching bases. V gave up 5 bases and J gave up 5 bases, with 12 bases separating them. CDR3 length: 14 amino acids. Germline V gives CDR1 LNHDA, CDR2 SQIVND (reference sequence). This CDR3 reads CASSYRDRNEKLFF. In DNA, the CDR3 is TGTGCCAGTAGTTACCGCGACAGGAATGAAAAACTGTTTTTT.

J is TRBJ2-1 and V is TRBV7-9; 7 positions agree with TRBD2. Trimming removed 1 base from V and 0 bases from J; junction bases left unmatched: 3. Germline-derived CDR1 and CDR2 are SEHNR and FQNEAQ (reference sequence). CDR3 length: 16 amino acids. CDR3 loop: CASSLVLAVSYNEQFF. The CDR3 DNA is TGTGCCAGCAGCTTAGTTCTAGCGGTCTCCTACAATGAGCAGTTCTTC.